This is a list of T cell receptor beta chains from one sample in a study of response to subunit inactivated influenza vaccine. TCRdb re-derived calls from the RT-PCR reads in MiXCR, one entry per CDR3 protein. Found here are more than 550,000 distinct CDR3 sequences, around 10% of them singletons; the top ten hold approximately 10%. The data were also submitted as part of a second study, on T cells expressing NK-cell markers.

Specimen: PBMCs from blood, collected on the day of vaccination. Receptors were obtained from a man aged 45-60 years who received an inactivated influenza vaccine. The CDR3 runs from the conserved cysteine through the conserved F or W. D genes are given only for firm matches. Size is stated for part of the rows, as once, few or many counts, or as a class when the clone is expanded.

>TRBJ2-1|TRBD1|TRBV7-2|15|few
TGTGCCAGCAGCTTAGTCGGGACAGGGAAAAATGAGCAGTTCTTC
CASSLVGTGKNEQFF
>TRBJ1-2|-|TRBV9|16|-
TGTGCCAGCAGCTCAGAGACAGGTTTAGCTAACTATGGCTACACCTTC
CASSSETGLANYGYTF
>TRBJ2-2|-|TRBV5-1|17|-
TGCGCCAGCAGCTTGGACGGGGTCCCTCAAAACACCGGGGAGCTGTTTTTT
CASSLDGVPQNTGELFF
>TRBJ1-1|-|TRBV28|14|-
TGTGCCAGCAGTTTCTCTGAGGGGATCTCCGAAGCTTTCTTT
CASSFSEGISEAFF
>TRBJ2-7|-|TRBV10-3|15|few
TGTGCCATCAGTGAAGGGGCGGGATCCTCCTACGAGCAGTACTTC
CAISEGAGSSYEQYF
>TRBJ2-7|TRBD2|TRBV27|16|many
TGTGCCAGCAGTTTAGTGTCCGGGGGGAGCTCCTACGAGCAGTACTTC
CASSLVSGGSSYEQYF
>TRBJ2-1|TRBD2|TRBV12-3/TRBV12-4|17|-
TGTGCCAGCAGTTTAACTAGCGGGGGGCTCCCCTACAATGAGCAGTTCTTC
CASSLTSGGLPYNEQFF
>TRBJ2-1|TRBD2|TRBV5-4|17|-
TGTGCCAGCAGCACATTTAGCGGGGGCAGCTCCTACAATGAGCAGTTCTTC
CASSTFSGGSSYNEQFF
>TRBJ2-1|-|TRBV29-1|11|many
TGCAGCGCTAAGAGATACAATGAGCAGTTCTTC
CSAKRYNEQFF
>TRBJ2-7|-|TRBV20-1|13|few
TGCAGTGCTAGAGCACCTGACGGCTACGAGCAGTACTTC
CSARAPDGYEQYF
>TRBJ1-1|-|TRBV4-3|14|few
TGCGCCAGCAGCCAAGATACGGGGGGACCTGAAGCTTTCTTT
CASSQDTGGPEAFF
>TRBJ2-1|-|TRBV7-3|16|-
TGTGCCAGCAGCTTAGGGTCCGGGGTAGGGGAGGATGAGCAGTTCTTC
CASSLGSGVGEDEQFF
>TRBJ1-1|-|TRBV6-2/TRBV6-3|16|few
TGTGCCAGCAGTTACGGCGGGGTATCATTGAACACTGAAGCTTTCTTT
CASSYGGVSLNTEAFF
>TRBJ2-1|-|TRBV25-1|18|few
TGTGCCAGCAGTGTAGGGCTTCGAAAGACGGTCTCCTACAATGAGCAGTTCTTC
CASSVGLRKTVSYNEQFF
>TRBJ2-1|-|TRBV5-1|16|few
TGCGCCAGCAGCTTGGCCGCGGGACAGACTTCATACGAGCAGTTCTTC
CASSLAAGQTSYEQFF
>TRBJ2-5|-|TRBV30|12|-
TGTGCCGGAAGGGACGGCCCAGAGACCCAGTACTTC
CAGRDGPETQYF
>TRBJ2-3|TRBD2|TRBV7-2|17|-
TGTGCCAGCAGCTCCGTCCCTAGCGGGAGGGGGGCAGATACGCAGTATTTT
CASSSVPSGRGADTQYF
>TRBJ1-3|-|TRBV5-6|14|few
TGTGCCAGCAGCCCTACCGGACCGCGAAACACCATATATTTT
CASSPTGPRNTIYF
>TRBJ1-1|-|TRBV6-2/TRBV6-3|13|few
TGTGCCAGCAGTCAATCAGGGTTCACTGAAGCTTTCTTT
CASSQSGFTEAFF
>TRBJ1-2|TRBD1|TRBV5-1|16|many
TGCGCCAGCAGACATGGGACAGGGGGCGCGATTAATGGCTACACCTTC
CASRHGTGGAINGYTF
>TRBJ1-6|TRBD1|TRBV4-1|16|few
TGCGCCAGCAGCCAAGGAACAGGGGGCGATAATTCACCCCTCCACTTT
CASSQGTGGDNSPLHF
>TRBJ2-7|TRBD1|TRBV5-1|19|few
TGCGCCACACCCCCGCACCGGGACAGGGGGATTCAGTATGGCTACGAGCAGTACTTC
CATPPHRDRGIQYGYEQYF
>TRBJ1-5|TRBD1|TRBV5-1|14|-
TGCGCCAGCAGCATGACAGGGGGGAATCAGCCCCAGCATTTT
CASSMTGGNQPQHF
>TRBJ2-5|-|TRBV18|11|many
TGTGCCAGCTCACCATCAGAGACCCAGTACTTC
CASSPSETQYF
>TRBJ2-7|-|TRBV4-2|15|-
TGTGCCAGCAGCCAAGTTACGACTAGCTCCTACGAGCAGTACTTC
CASSQVTTSSYEQYF
>TRBJ2-2|-|TRBV30|16|-
TGTGCCTGGAGTGGGGGGTGGCTAGAAGGCACCGGGGAGCTGTTTTTT
CAWSGGWLEGTGELFF
>TRBJ2-3|-|TRBV28|13|-
TGTGCCAGCAGTTTAGGGGTTGAAGATACGCAGTATTTT
CASSLGVEDTQYF
>TRBJ2-2|-|TRBV18|13|-
TGTGCCAGCTCACCATGGAGCGCCGGGGAGCTGTTTTTT
CASSPWSAGELFF
>TRBJ2-7|TRBD1|TRBV9|14|-
TGTGCCAGCAGCGGAGGGACAGGGAAGAACGAGCAGTACTTC
CASSGGTGKNEQYF
>TRBJ1-4|-|TRBV20-1|13|-
TGCAGTGCTAGAGTGGCAAATTTGGAAAAACTGTTTTTT
CSARVANLEKLFF
>TRBJ2-5|TRBD1|TRBV6-5|14|few
TGTGCCAGCAGTTCGGGACAGAGGTGGGAGACCCAGTACTTC
CASSSGQRWETQYF
>TRBJ2-1|-|TRBV14|15|-
TGTGCCAGCAGCCAAGATGGGTCTGGAATCAATGAGCAGTTCTTC
CASSQDGSGINEQFF
>TRBJ1-2|-|TRBV2|14|-
TGTGCCAGCGTCGAAGTATTAGCGGGCTATGGCTACACCTTC
CASVEVLAGYGYTF
>TRBJ2-3|-|TRBV7-2|12|-
TGTGCCAGCAGCTTAGGGGTAGTAGCGCATTATTTT
CASSLGVVAHYF
>TRBJ1-1|-|TRBV2|13|-
TGTGCCAGCAGTGGTTGGGGGAACACTGAAGCTTTCTTT
CASSGWGNTEAFF
>TRBJ2-3|TRBD2|TRBV15|16|-
TGTGCCACCAGCAGTGTTATGGGACTAGCAAGAGATACGCAGTATTTT
CATSSVMGLARDTQYF
>TRBJ2-7|TRBD2|TRBV11-1|18|-
TGTGCCAGCAGCTTAGGCGGGAGGAGGACTAGCGGGAATCACGAGCAGTACTTC
CASSLGGRRTSGNHEQYF